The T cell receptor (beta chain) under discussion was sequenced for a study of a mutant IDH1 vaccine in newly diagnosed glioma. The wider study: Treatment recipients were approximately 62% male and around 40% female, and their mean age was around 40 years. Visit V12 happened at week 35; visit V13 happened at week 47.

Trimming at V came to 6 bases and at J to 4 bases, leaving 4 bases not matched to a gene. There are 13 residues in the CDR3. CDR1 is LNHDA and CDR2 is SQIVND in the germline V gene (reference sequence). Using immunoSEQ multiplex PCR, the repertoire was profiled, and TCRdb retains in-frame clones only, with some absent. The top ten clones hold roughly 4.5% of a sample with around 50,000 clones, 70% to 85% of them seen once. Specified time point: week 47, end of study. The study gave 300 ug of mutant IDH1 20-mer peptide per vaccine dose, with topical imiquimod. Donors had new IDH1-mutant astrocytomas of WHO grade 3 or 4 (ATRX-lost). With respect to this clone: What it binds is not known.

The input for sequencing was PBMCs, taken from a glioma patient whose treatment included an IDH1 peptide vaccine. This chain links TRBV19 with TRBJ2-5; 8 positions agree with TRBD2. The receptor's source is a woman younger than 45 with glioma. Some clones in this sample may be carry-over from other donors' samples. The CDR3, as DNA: TGTGCCAGTAGCGTCCGGGAGGGAGAGACCCAGTACTTC. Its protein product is CASSVREGETQYF. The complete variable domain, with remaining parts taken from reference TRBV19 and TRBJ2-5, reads DGGITQSPKYLFRKEGQNVTLSCEQNLNHDAMYWYRQDPGQGLRLIYYSQIVNDFQKGDIAEGYSVSREKKESFPLTVTSAQKNPTAFYLCASSVREGETQYFGPGTRLLVL.